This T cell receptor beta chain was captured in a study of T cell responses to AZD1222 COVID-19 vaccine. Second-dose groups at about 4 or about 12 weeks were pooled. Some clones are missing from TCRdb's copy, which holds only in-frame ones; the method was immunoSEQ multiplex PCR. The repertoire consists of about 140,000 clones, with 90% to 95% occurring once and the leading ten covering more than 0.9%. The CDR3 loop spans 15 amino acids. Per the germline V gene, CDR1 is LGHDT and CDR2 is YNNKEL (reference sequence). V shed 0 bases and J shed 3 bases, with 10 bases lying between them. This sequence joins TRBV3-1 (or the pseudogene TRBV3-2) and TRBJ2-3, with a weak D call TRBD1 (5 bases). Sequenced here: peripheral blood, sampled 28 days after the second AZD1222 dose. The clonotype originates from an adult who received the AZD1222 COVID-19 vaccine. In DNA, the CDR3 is TGTGCCAGCAGCCAAGATGGGCAGGGAACAGATACGCAGTATTTT. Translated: CASSQDGQGTDTQYF.